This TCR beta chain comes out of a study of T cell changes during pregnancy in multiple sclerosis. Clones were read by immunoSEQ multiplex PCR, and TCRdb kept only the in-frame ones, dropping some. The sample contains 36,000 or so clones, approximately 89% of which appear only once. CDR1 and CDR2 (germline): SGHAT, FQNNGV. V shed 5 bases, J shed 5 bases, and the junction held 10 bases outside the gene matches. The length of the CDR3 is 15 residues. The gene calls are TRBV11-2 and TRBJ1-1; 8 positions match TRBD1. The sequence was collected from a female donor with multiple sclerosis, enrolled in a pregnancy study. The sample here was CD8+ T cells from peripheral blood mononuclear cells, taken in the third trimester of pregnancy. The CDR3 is CASSVPTGVWTEAFF. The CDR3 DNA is TGTGCCAGCAGCGTACCGACAGGGGTTTGGACTGAAGCTTTCTTT.